The 25 T cell receptor beta chains below were found in one sample sequenced in a study of OX40 agonist ivuxolimab in advanced cancers. Only in-frame clones appear in the TCRdb table, and some are missing; sequencing was by immunoSEQ multiplex PCR. The sample has around 75,000 clones, roughly 88% seen once. This specimen consisted of CD4+ or CD8+ T cells sorted from blood, obtained in a trial of the OX40 agonist ivuxolimab. These receptors came from an adult with an advanced solid tumor such as melanoma, head and neck, liver or kidney cancer.

The V gene is TRBV28, the J gene TRBJ2-1, with 11 bases identical to TRBD2. The CDR3 is 18 amino acids. V shed 0 bases, J shed 3 bases, and the junction held 7 bases outside the gene matches. Germline V gene sequence: CDR1 MDHEN, CDR2 SYDVKM. In nucleotides, the CDR3 is TGTGCCAGCAGTTTATGGGGGGCCGGGACTAGCGGCTACAATGAGCAGTTCTTC. Amino acid sequence: CASSLWGAGTSGYNEQFF.

This clone occurred a few times. The V gene is TRBV4-2, the J gene TRBJ2-3; 7 bases match TRBD1. This CDR3 is 17 amino acids long. CDR1 and CDR2 (germline): LGHNA, YNFKEQ. The V gene end was trimmed by 6 bases and the J gene end by 0 bases; junction bases not matched to a gene: 12. DNA of the CDR3: TGTGCCAGCAGACTTACAGGGGCTACCTATAGCACAGATACGCAGTATTTT. Translated, it gives CASRLTGATYSTDTQYF.

The rearrangement links TRBV27 to TRBJ2-4; D possibly uses TRBD1 or TRBD2 (5 bases each). Trimming removed 0 bases from V and 7 bases from J, with 16 bases in between. CDR1 and CDR2 from the germline V gene are MNHEY and SMNVEV (reference sequence). This CDR3 has 16 amino acids. Here the CDR3 reads CASSLSGWGGSNIQYF. The DNA for the CDR3 is TGTGCCAGCAGTTTATCAGGATGGGGCGGGTCGAACATTCAGTACTTC.

The rearrangement links TRBV7-9 to TRBJ1-1; D may be TRBD1 (6 bases). The CDR3 totals 16 residues. The V end was cut by 1 base, the J end by 1 base, with 13 bases between. The V gene's germline CDR1 is SEHNR and CDR2 FQNEAQ (reference sequence). The CDR3 DNA sequence: TGTGCCAGCAGCTTAGGTAGTCTGGGACAGAACACTGAAGCTTTCTTT. Translating it yields CASSLGSLGQNTEAFF.

The chain links TRBV7-9 to TRBJ2-7; D not resolved. Germline V lookup: CDR1 SEHNR, CDR2 FQNEAQ (reference sequence). V lost 5 bases to trimming and J lost 0 bases, with 5 bases between them. The CDR3 has 12 residues. This CDR3 reads CASSRVSYEQYF. As DNA, the CDR3 is TGTGCCAGCAGCCGGGTCTCCTACGAGCAGTACTTC.

About this clone itself: An end of the junction differs from the germline gene, which may be a read error. The chain recombines TRBV7-7 with TRBJ2-4; TRBD1 is a possible D gene (6 bases). The CDR3 runs 15 residues. Germline CDR1 SSHAT, CDR2 FNYEAQ (reference sequence). For the CDR3, the DNA is TGTGCTAGCAGCGTAACTCGGGGTGTAGGGGGCATTCAGTACTTC. Protein: CASSVTRGVGGIQYF.

The chain couples TRBV7-8 to TRBJ1-2, with D unresolved. There are 16 residues in the CDR3. Germline V gene lookup returns CDR1 SGHVS and CDR2 FQNEAQ. V dropped 0 bases and J dropped 3 bases, with 14 bases sitting between them. CDR3 DNA sequence: TGTGCCAGCAGCTTAGCTTCTCCGGCGCTAGACTATGGCTACACCTTC. Translated: CASSLASPALDYGYTF.

CDR3 sequence (DNA): TGTGCCAGCAGCTTAAGACCAAACTACGAGCAGTACTTC. Its protein is CASSLRPNYEQYF. This rearrangement joins TRBV4-2 to TRBJ2-7; D gene uncertain. Trimming shortened V by 5 bases and J by 3 bases, and 11 bases separated the two germline ends. The CDR3 is made up of 13 amino acids. Germline V gene sequence: CDR1 LGHNA, CDR2 YNFKEQ.

The rearrangement joins TRBV9 to TRBJ1-3, with D possibly matching TRBD1 (6 bases). V was clipped by 3 bases and J by 0 bases, with 13 bases between them. Germline-derived CDR1 and CDR2 are SGDLS and YYNGEE. This CDR3 spans 16 amino acids. Here the CDR3 reads CASSERQVPSGNTIYF. The CDR3 DNA sequence: TGTGCCAGCAGCGAGCGACAGGTCCCCTCTGGAAACACCATATATTTT.

This clone was counted a few times. The V gene is TRBV19, the J gene TRBJ1-5; 7 bases agree with TRBD1. Per germline, CDR1 LNHDA and CDR2 SQIVND (reference sequence). The CDR3 sequence is 13 residues long. Losses at the gene ends were 4 bases for V and 6 bases for J; bases not matched to a gene: 3. This chain's CDR3 is CASSRNRGQPQHF. CDR3 nucleotide sequence: TGTGCCAGTAGTAGAAACAGGGGTCAGCCCCAGCATTTT.

This chain uses TRBV5-1 with TRBJ2-3; TRBD1 agrees at 7 bases. There are 14 residues in the CDR3. CDR1 and CDR2 from the germline V gene are SGHRS and YFSETQ. Trimming took 2 bases from V and 9 from J; bases not matched to a gene: 9. The CDR3 region is CASSLRQGGRTQYF. The DNA for the CDR3 is TGCGCCAGCAGCTTACGACAGGGCGGACGCACGCAGTATTTT.

The V call is TRBV2, the J call TRBJ1-3; D not certain. The length of the CDR3 is 15 residues. Germline V CDR1 and CDR2: SNHLY, FYNNEI. Trimming shortened V by 7 bases and J by 0 bases, and 13 bases separated the two germline ends. The CDR3 DNA is TGTGCCAGCATTGAGGCAGCTCGCTCTGGAAACACCATATATTTT. Translated: CASIEAARSGNTIYF.

The rearrangement links TRBV19 to TRBJ1-5, with 7 bases fitting TRBD1. With V trimmed by 7 bases and J by 3 bases, 3 bases remained unmatched. CDR3 size: 13 residues. Germline assignment: CDR1 LNHDA and CDR2 SQIVND (reference sequence). The CDR3 DNA follows: TGTGCCAGTAAGGACAGGCCCAATCAGCCCCAGCATTTT. Residues: CASKDRPNQPQHF.

The V gene is TRBV7-3, the J gene TRBJ2-2, with D unclear. The CDR3 spans 13 residues. Germline lookup yields CDR1 SGHTA and CDR2 FQGTGA. Trimming cost V 4 bases and J 4 bases, with 7 bases left between them. In nucleotides, the CDR3 is TGTGCCAGCAGCTCCGTAGCCACCGGGGAGCTGTTTTTT. As protein: CASSSVATGELFF.

The V and J genes are TRBV6-5 and TRBJ2-7; 12 bases are a match to TRBD2. The CDR3 spans 14 residues. V was pared by 5 bases and J by 6 bases, with 5 bases of the junction left unmatched. Germline CDR1 reads MNHEY; CDR2 reads SVGAGI. CDR3 sequence reads: CASSLSTSGGEQYF. The CDR3 nucleotides read TGTGCCAGCAGTCTCTCGACTAGCGGGGGCGAGCAGTACTTC.

The J gene is TRBJ2-5, the V gene TRBV28; D perhaps matches TRBD2 (6 bases). The V and J ends lost 6 bases and 1 base respectively, with 12 bases between them. CDR3 length: 14 residues. Germline V gene sequence: CDR1 MDHEN, CDR2 SYDVKM. As DNA, the CDR3 is TGTGCCAGCAGCGGGCGGGGAATCCAAGAGACCCAGTACTTC. Protein sequence: CASSGRGIQETQYF.

V is TRBV9 and J is TRBJ2-2; D gene unclear. V shed 5 bases and J shed 1 base, with 6 bases lying between them. The germline V gene encodes CDR1 SGDLS and CDR2 YYNGEE. The CDR3 consists of 13 residues. The CDR3 coding sequence is TGTGCCAGCAGTCAAGGGAACACCGGGGAGCTGTTTTTT. It translates to CASSQGNTGELFF.

The CDR3, as DNA: TGTGCCAGCGATGTACGGGACAGGGATACCGGGGAGCTGTTTTTT. Translated: CASDVRDRDTGELFF. V gene TRBV28 combines with J gene TRBJ2-2; 9 bases are shared with TRBD1. The CDR3 runs to 15 residues. V lost 8 bases, J lost 5 bases, and 9 bases stayed unmatched. Germline CDR1 is MDHEN and CDR2 is SYDVKM. The full variable domain, its missing parts supplied by reference TRBV28 and TRBJ2-2, is DVKVTQSSRYLVKRTGEKVFLECVQDMDHENMFWYRQDPGLGLRLIYFSYDVKMKEKGDIPEGYSVSREKKERFSLILESASTNQTSMYLCASDVRDRDTGELFFGEGSRLTVL.

The chain has TRBV6-9 and TRBJ2-7; perhaps D is TRBD1 or TRBD2 (5 bases each). Germline V gives CDR1 MNHGY, CDR2 SVAAGI. The V gene lost 11 bases and the J gene lost 2 bases, with 13 bases spanning the gap. This CDR3 contains 12 residues. The chain's CDR3 is CACRDLAYEQYF. The CDR3 DNA follows: TGTGCCTGCCGGGACCTCGCCTACGAGCAGTACTTC.

The chain uses TRBV7-2 and TRBJ2-7; 7 nucleotides line up with TRBD1. This CDR3 is 14 amino acids long. J was trimmed by 2 bases and V by 5 bases; bases with no gene match: 6. Germline CDR1 SGHTA, CDR2 FQGNSA. The CDR3 coding sequence is TGTGCCAGCAGCGGCCGACAGGGCCCCTACGAGCAGTACTTC. Translated, it gives CASSGRQGPYEQYF.

V usage is TRBV10-1 and J usage is TRBJ2-7; a weak D match, TRBD2 (5 bases). Germline CDR1 and CDR2: WNHNN and SYGVQD (reference sequence). The CDR3 is 13 residues long. With 7 bases removed from V and 3 bases from J, the gap between germline ends came to 13 bases. The CDR3 sequence: CASTRAAGYEQYF. Here the CDR3 DNA reads TGCGCCAGCACCCGGGCCGCGGGCTACGAGCAGTACTTC.

The chain is built from TRBV6-5 and TRBJ2-7; D might be TRBD1 (5 bases). The CDR3 extends over 14 amino acids. Trimming stripped 6 bases from V and 1 base from J, with 13 bases between. Per germline, CDR1 MNHEY and CDR2 SVGAGI. CDR3 loop: CASRPGSWSYEQYF. CDR3 DNA sequence: TGTGCCAGCAGACCAGGGTCCTGGTCCTACGAGCAGTACTTC.

The chain links TRBV10-1 to TRBJ2-7; D remains ambiguous. Between the trimmed V and J ends, which lost 7 bases and 3 bases, there was a span of 16 bases. The CDR3 spans 14 residues. Germline CDR1 WNHNN, CDR2 SYGVQD (reference sequence). For the CDR3, the DNA is TGCGCCAGCATAAAGGAGTCTCTACTCTACGAGCAGTACTTC. Protein sequence: CASIKESLLYEQYF.

The chain carries TRBV2 and TRBJ1-1; TRBD1 might be the D (6 bases). Germline V gene lookup returns CDR1 SNHLY and CDR2 FYNNEI. Between the trimmed V and J ends, which lost 4 bases and 4 bases, there was a span of 13 bases. This CDR3 comprises 14 residues. CDR3 sequence (DNA): TGTGCCAGCAGTGCCCTCAGGGGACCCACTGAAGCTTTCTTT. Residues: CASSALRGPTEAFF. The full variable domain, with the rest looked up from reference TRBV2 and TRBJ1-1, is EPEVTQTPSHQVTQMGQEVILRCVPISNHLYFYWYRQILGQKVEFLVSFYNNEISEKSEIFDDQFSVERPDGSNFTLKIRSTKLEDSAMYFCASSALRGPTEAFFGQGTRLTVV.

This chain links TRBV15 with TRBJ2-3, with a possible D match to TRBD2 (6 bases). The CDR3 consists of 12 residues. Germline-derived CDR1 and CDR2 are LNHNV and YYDKDF (reference sequence). Trimming took 3 bases from V and 6 from J, leaving 7 bases between them. The CDR3 sequence: CATSSGSDTQYF. The CDR3 DNA reads as TGTGCCACCAGCAGCGGGAGTGATACGCAGTATTTT.